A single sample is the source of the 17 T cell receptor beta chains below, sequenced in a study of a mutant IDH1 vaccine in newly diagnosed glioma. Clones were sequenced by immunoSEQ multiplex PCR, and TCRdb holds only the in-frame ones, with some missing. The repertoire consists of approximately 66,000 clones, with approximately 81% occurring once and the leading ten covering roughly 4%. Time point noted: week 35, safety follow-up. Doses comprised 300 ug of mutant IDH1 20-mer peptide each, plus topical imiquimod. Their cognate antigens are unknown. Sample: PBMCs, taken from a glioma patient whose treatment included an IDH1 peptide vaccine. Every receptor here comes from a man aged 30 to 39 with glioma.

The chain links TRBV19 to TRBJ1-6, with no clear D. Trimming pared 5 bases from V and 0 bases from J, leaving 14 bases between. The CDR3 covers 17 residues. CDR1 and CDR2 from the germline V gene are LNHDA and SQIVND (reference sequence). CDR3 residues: CASSLLREVSYNSPLHF. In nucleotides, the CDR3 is TGTGCCAGTAGTCTCCTTCGGGAAGTCTCCTATAATTCACCCCTCCACTTT.

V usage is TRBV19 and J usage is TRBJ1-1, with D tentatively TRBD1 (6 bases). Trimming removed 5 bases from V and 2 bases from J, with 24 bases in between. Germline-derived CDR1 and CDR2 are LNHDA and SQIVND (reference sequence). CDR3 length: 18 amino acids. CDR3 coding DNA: TGTGCCAGTAGTCCGAGGGGGACCTTGCAGTTCTCTAACACTGAAGCTTTCTTT. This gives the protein CASSPRGTLQFSNTEAFF.

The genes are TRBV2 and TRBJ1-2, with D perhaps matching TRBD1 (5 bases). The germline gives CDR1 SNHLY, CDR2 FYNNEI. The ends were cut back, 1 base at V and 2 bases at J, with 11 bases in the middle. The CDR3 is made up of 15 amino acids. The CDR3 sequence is CASSEGSGPNYGYTF. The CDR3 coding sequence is TGTGCCAGCAGTGAAGGTTCAGGGCCCAACTATGGCTACACCTTC. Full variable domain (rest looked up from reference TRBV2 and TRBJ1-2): EPEVTQTPSHQVTQMGQEVILRCVPISNHLYFYWYRQILGQKVEFLVSFYNNEISEKSEIFDDQFSVERPDGSNFTLKIRSTKLEDSAMYFCASSEGSGPNYGYTFGSGTRLTVV.

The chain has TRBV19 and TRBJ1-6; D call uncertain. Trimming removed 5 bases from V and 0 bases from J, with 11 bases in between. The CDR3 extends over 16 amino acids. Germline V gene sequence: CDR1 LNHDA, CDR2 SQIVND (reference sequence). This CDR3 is CASSPRTGSYNSPLHF. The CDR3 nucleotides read TGTGCCAGTAGTCCCCGGACGGGCTCCTATAATTCACCCCTCCACTTT.

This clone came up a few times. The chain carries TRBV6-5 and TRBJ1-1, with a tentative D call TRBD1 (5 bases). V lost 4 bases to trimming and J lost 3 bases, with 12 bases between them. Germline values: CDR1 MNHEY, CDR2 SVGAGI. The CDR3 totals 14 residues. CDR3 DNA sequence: TGTGCCAGCAGTTTCGGGGGTGGGGACACTGAAGCTTTCTTT. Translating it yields CASSFGGGDTEAFF.

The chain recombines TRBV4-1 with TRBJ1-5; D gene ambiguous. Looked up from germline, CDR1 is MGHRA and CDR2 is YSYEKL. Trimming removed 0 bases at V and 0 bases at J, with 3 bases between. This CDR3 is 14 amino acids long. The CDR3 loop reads CASSQEYSNQPQHF. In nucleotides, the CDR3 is TGCGCCAGCAGCCAAGAATATAGCAATCAGCCCCAGCATTTT.

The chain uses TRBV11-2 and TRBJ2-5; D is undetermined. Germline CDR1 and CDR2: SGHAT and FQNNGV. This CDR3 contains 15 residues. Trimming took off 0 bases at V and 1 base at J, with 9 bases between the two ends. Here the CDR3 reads CASSLEAPLQETQYF. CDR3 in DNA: TGTGCCAGCAGCTTAGAGGCACCTCTCCAAGAGACCCAGTACTTC.

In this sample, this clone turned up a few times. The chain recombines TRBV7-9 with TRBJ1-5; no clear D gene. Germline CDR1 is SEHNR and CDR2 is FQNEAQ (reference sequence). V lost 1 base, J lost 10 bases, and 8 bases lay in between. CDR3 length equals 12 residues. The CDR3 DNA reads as TGTGCCAGCAGCTTAGTGGGGAGCCCCCAGCATTTT. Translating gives CASSLVGSPQHF. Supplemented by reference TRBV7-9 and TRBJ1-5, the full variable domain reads DTGVSQNPRHKITKRGQNVTFRCDPISEHNRLYWYRQTLGQGPEFLTYFQNEAQLEKSRLLSDRFSAERPKGSFSTLEIQRTEQGDSAMYLCASSLVGSPQHFGDGTRLSIL.

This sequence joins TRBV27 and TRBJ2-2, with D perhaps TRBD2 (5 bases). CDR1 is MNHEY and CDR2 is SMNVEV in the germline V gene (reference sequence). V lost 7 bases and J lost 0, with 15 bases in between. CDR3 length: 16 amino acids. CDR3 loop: CASTHFGLSNTGELFF. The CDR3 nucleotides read TGTGCCAGCACCCATTTTGGACTTTCGAACACCGGGGAGCTGTTTTTT.

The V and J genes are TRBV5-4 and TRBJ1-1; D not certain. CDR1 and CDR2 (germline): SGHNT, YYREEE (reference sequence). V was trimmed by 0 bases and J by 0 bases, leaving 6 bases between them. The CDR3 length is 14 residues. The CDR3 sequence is CASSLGGLNTEAFF. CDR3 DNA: TGTGCCAGCAGCTTGGGCGGATTGAACACTGAAGCTTTCTTT.

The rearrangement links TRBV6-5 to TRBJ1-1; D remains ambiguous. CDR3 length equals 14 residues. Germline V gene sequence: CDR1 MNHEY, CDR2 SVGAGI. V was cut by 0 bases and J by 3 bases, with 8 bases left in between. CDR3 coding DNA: TGTGCCAGCAGTTACTCCGAGCGGGACACTGAAGCTTTCTTT. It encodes CASSYSERDTEAFF.

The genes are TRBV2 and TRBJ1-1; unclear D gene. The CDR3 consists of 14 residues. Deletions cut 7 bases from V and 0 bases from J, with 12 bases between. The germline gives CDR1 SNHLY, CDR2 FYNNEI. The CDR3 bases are TGTGCCAGCAAAGGAGGACGCATGAACACTGAAGCTTTCTTT. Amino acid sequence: CASKGGRMNTEAFF. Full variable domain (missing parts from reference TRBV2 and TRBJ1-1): EPEVTQTPSHQVTQMGQEVILRCVPISNHLYFYWYRQILGQKVEFLVSFYNNEISEKSEIFDDQFSVERPDGSNFTLKIRSTKLEDSAMYFCASKGGRMNTEAFFGQGTRLTVV.

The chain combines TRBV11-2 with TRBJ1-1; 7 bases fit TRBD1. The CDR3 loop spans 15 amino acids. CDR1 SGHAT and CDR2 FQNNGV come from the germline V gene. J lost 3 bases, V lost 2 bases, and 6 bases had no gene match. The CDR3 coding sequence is TGTGCCAGCAGCTTATTAGGGGGCTCGTACACTGAAGCTTTCTTT. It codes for CASSLLGGSYTEAFF. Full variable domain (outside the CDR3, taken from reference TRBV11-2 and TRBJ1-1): EAGVAQSPRYKIIEKRQSVAFWCNPISGHATLYWYQQILGQGPKLLIQFQNNGVVDDSQLPKDRFSAERLKGVDSTLKIQPAKLEDSAVYLCASSLLGGSYTEAFFGQGTRLTVV.

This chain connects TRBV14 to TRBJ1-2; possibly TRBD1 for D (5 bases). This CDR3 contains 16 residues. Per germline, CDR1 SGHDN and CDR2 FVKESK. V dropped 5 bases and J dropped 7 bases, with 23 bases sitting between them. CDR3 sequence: CASSEGVGMGGVGYTF. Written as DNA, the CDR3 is TGTGCCAGCAGCGAAGGGGTCGGAATGGGCGGAGTTGGCTACACCTTC.

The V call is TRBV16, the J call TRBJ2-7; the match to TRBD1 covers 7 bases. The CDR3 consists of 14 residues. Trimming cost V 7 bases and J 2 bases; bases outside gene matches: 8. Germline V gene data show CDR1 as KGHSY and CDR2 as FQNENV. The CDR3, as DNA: TGTGCCAGCAACAGCGGACAGGATCCCTACGAGCAGTACTTC. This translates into CASNSGQDPYEQYF.

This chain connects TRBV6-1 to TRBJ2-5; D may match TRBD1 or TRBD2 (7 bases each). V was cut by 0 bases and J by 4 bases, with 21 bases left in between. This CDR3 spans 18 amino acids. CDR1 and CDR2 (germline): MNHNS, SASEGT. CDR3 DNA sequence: TGTGCCAGCAGTGAAGCGGTCTCTGAGGGAGGGGGCCGAGAGACCCAGTACTTC. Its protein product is CASSEAVSEGGGRETQYF.

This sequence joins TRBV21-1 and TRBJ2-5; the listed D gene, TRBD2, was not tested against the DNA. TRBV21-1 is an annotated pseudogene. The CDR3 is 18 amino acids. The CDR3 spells CASSKKRRGGFPALAQYF. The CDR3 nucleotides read TGTGCCAGCAGCAAAAAGAGGCGGGGGGGATTCCCTGCTCTGGCTCAGTACTTC.